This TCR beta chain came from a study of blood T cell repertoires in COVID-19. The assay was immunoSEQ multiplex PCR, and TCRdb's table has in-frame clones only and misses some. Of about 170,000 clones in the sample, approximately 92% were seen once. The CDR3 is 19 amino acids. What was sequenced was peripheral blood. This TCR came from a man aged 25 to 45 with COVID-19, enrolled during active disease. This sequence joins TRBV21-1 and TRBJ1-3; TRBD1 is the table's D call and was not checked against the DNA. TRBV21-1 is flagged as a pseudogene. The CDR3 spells CASSPRQGVGFDSGNTIYF. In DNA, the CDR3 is TGTGCCAGCAGCCCTCGACAGGGGGTAGGGTTTGACTCTGGAAACACCATATATTTT.